This TCR beta chain came from a study of blood T cell repertoires in COVID-19. For the study at large: Sites across the United States, Italy and Spain contributed samples from acute and convalescent COVID-19.

Those who participated ranged in age from roughly 18 to 100 years and resided in 20 to 30 US areas. The study assigned cohorts using participant-reported clinical history. This CDR3 contains 13 residues. Measured with immunoSEQ multiplex PCR; TCRdb has only the in-frame clones, and not every one. The data show 200,000 to 250,000 clones, 70% to 90% seen once. The sequencing input was PBMCs or T cells enriched from blood (not recorded which). V usage is TRBV12-2 and J usage is TRBJ1-2. TRBV12-2 is assigned pseudogene status. This sequence originates from a woman aged 40-49 years with acute COVID-19. The DNA for the CDR3 is TGTGCAAGTCGCTTAGGGCGGGGGTTTGGCTACACCTTC. As protein: CASRLGRGFGYTF.